This is a list of T cell receptor beta chains from one sample in a study of radiotherapy plus CTLA-4 blockade in lung cancer. TCRdb's table, derived via immunoSEQ multiplex PCR, lists solely in-frame clones and lacks some. The sample has around 53,000 clones; 75% to 90% are singletons. The source material was peripheral blood, sampled from a patient treated with radiotherapy plus ipilimumab. The receptors come from a human donor with non-small cell lung cancer that progressed on radiotherapy plus ipilimumab. Some clones in this sample may be carry-over from other donors' samples. The CDR3 runs from the conserved cysteine through the conserved F or W. The D gene is left open where the match is weak. The listing skips clone size in some rows; elsewhere it reads once, few, many or a size class.

clone_size: NA
v_call: TRBV11-1
j_call: TRBJ2-5
d_call: TRBD2
cdr3_aa: CASSLRDSGGLRETQYF
cdr3_nt: TGTGCCAGCAGCTTAAGGGATAGCGGGGGGTTGAGGGAGACCCAGTACTTC

clone_size: NA
v_call: TRBV6-1
j_call: TRBJ2-1
d_call: NA
cdr3_aa: CASRLSFHEQFF
cdr3_nt: TGTGCCAGCAGACTATCCTTCCATGAGCAGTTCTTC

clone_size: NA
v_call: TRBV6-1
j_call: TRBJ2-7
d_call: NA
cdr3_aa: CASSVGQGLNEQYF
cdr3_nt: TGTGCCAGCAGTGTGGGGCAGGGCCTCAACGAGCAGTACTTC

clone_size: NA
v_call: TRBV5-1
j_call: TRBJ2-1
d_call: TRBD2
cdr3_aa: CASSRLAGGPGEQFF
cdr3_nt: TGCGCCAGCAGCCGACTAGCGGGAGGGCCCGGTGAGCAGTTCTTC

clone_size: few
v_call: TRBV2
j_call: TRBJ1-1
d_call: NA
cdr3_aa: CASRREQGNTEAFF
cdr3_nt: TGTGCCAGCAGGAGGGAACAAGGGAACACTGAAGCTTTCTTT

clone_size: once
v_call: TRBV5-4
j_call: TRBJ2-2
d_call: TRBD2
cdr3_aa: CAAHRAGVPTGELFF
cdr3_nt: TGTGCCGCCCATCGAGCGGGAGTTCCCACCGGGGAGCTGTTTTTT

clone_size: NA
v_call: TRBV5-1
j_call: TRBJ1-1
d_call: NA
cdr3_aa: CASSLEPSTEAFF
cdr3_nt: TGCGCCAGCAGCTTGGAACCGAGCACTGAAGCTTTCTTT

clone_size: once
v_call: TRBV2
j_call: TRBJ1-5
d_call: NA
cdr3_aa: CASSPLQGYQPQHF
cdr3_nt: TGTGCCAGCAGTCCCCTACAGGGTTATCAGCCCCAGCATTTT

clone_size: NA
v_call: TRBV6-1
j_call: TRBJ1-1
d_call: NA
cdr3_aa: CASRRDWNTEAFF
cdr3_nt: TGTGCCAGCAGGCGTGACTGGAACACTGAAGCTTTCTTT

clone_size: NA
v_call: TRBV25-1
j_call: TRBJ2-7
d_call: TRBD1
cdr3_aa: CASKRQGSYEQYF
cdr3_nt: TGTGCCAGCAAGCGACAGGGTTCCTACGAGCAGTACTTC

clone_size: NA
v_call: TRBV7-9
j_call: TRBJ2-3
d_call: TRBD2
cdr3_aa: CASSLGRDCGGPTDTQYF
cdr3_nt: TGTGCCAGCAGTCTTGGGAGGGATTGCGGGGGGCCCACAGATACGCAGTATTTT